Here is one T cell receptor (beta chain) with its context. Its antigen is unknown. Base qualities are missing; no much larger clone stands one base away. Data came from an Illumina NovaSeq 6000. cDNA libraries for TCRalpha and TCRbeta were prepared by 5'RACE using constant-segment primers, with sample barcodes and unique molecular identifiers added. Trizol reagent was used to extract RNA from every sample. Libraries were amplified in two PCR steps, with a second sample barcode and Illumina TruSeq adapters added in the second step. The libraries were sequenced on an Illumina NovaSeq using 2 x 150 bp paired-end reads. The authors' analysis ran thus. Demultiplexing of reads and collapsing into UMI-guided consensus sequences were performed with migec v1.2.7. Using mixcr v2.1.11, the UMI consensuses were aligned to TRA and TRB V and J templates and assembled into clonotypes. Expanded or contracted clonotypes were those called significant by both edgeR and NoisET, with noise models trained on biological replicates. edgeR calls used a false discovery rate-adjusted p below 0.01 and a log2 fold-change threshold of 1. PCA with hierarchical clustering of max-normalized trajectories of the 1000 most abundant clonotypes was used as exploratory dynamics analysis. Each responding clone was given a CD4 or CD8 phenotype based on the CD4+ and CD8+ repertoires, which had been sequenced separately. TCRdb redid the processing of the public reads, applying fastp at Q25 and MiXCR, and retained in-frame beta chains. Duplicate CDR3 protein sequences are folded into a single record with the most common DNA and genes. What appears here as the V and J calls and clone size reflects TCRdb's work, not the paper's. Recorded for this sample are more than 100,000 distinct CDR3 sequences; about 15% of them occurred a single time. The top ten constitute 5% to 5.5% of the sample.

The sample originates from a study of T-cell memory formation after mild COVID-19 (dated by TCRdb to the early 2020s). The study in broad terms: TCR sequence clusters from the two donors were found to be largely donor specific. Two young, previously healthy adult volunteers made up the cohort, one male and one female. Longitudinal TCRalpha and TCRbeta repertoire sequencing tracked T-cell clones expanding and contracting after mild COVID-19 in a couple of donors. Overall results and qualifications from the work: Some responding clones were detected in pre-infection memory, suggesting pre-existing cross-reactive memory T cells joined the SARS-CoV-2 response. The study included only a couple of mild cases, and larger cohorts that include severe cases with pre-infection samples were judged to be necessary. SARS-CoV-2 specificity of the second-wave clones peaking on day 37 was not confirmed. Balanced CD4/CD8 phenotypes were observed for clones contracting from day 15 to 85, whereas a bias towards CD4+ was observed for a second wave of clones expanding from day 15 to 37. Contracting CD4+ clones were located mainly in the CM and EM memory subsets, whereas CD8+ clones were found to be enriched in EMRA.

Ficoll-Paque density gradient centrifugation was used to isolate PBMCs. V lost 1 base and J lost 4 bases; the stretch between them is 16 bases long. From the cysteine up to the phenylalanine, the CDR3 has a length of 16 residues. The kept DNA is CDR3 alone, 48 bases in frame from the first base. CDR1 and CDR2 are read off the germline V gene (reference sequence) as LGHDT and YNNKEL. The chain uses TRBV3-1 and TRBJ2-5; the D region possibly corresponds to TRBD2 (7 bases align). The specimen was PBMCs or a T cell subset sorted from them (not recorded which). The receptor was isolated from a man between 18 and 29 years old who had mild COVID-19 (a few samples of this study predate the infection). The sample titles of this study are shuffled in the database, so cell type and time point are left out; the donor was told from shared clones. This receptor carries the CDR3 CASSQGGGGVVETQYF. The DNA reads as follows: TGTGCCAGCAGCCAAGGGGGAGGGGGTGTAGTAGAGACCCAGTACTTC.